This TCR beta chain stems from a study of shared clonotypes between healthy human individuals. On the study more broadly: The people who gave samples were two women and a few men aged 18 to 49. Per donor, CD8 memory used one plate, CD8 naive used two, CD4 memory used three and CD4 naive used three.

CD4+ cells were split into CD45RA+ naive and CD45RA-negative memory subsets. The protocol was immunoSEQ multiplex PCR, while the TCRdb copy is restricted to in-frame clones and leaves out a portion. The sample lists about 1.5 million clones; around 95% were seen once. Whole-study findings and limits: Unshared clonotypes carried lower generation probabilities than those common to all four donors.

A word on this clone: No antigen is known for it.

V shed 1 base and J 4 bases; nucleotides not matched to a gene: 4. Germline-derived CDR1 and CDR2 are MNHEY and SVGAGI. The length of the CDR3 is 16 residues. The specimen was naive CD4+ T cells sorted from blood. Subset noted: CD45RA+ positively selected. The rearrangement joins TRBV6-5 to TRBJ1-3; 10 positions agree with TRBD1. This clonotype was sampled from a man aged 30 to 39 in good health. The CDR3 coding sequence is TGTGCCAGCAGTTACTTAGGACAGGGGGTGGGAAACACCATATATTTT. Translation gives CASSYLGQGVGNTIYF.